This T cell receptor beta chain was recovered during a study of regulatory and conventional T cells in RAG deficiency. Study details: In hypomorphic RAG CID or atypical SCID, autoimmunity is frequently associated.

After removal of 9 bases from V and 4 bases from J, the junction contained 6 bases not matched to a gene. Germline assignment: CDR1 SNHLY and CDR2 FYNNEI. The CDR3 sequence is 13 residues long. With respect to this clone: The antigen remains unidentified.

The method was immunoSEQ multiplex PCR; TCRdb's version includes in-frame clones alone and lacks a portion of them. Of 8,000 to 10,000 clones in the sample, around 96% were seen once. The sorted conventional CD4+ T cells were CD25-low and CD127-high, with genomic DNA sequenced. RAG-deficient patients with SCID, Omenn syndrome, or combined immunodeficiency. Findings and caveats of the study: Shorter CDR3s in all patient subsets; >85% Treg-Tconv overlap in Omenn. Shannon entropy was markedly lower and Simpson indices higher in RAG-deficient patients than control T-cell subsets.

The chain has TRBV2 and TRBJ1-2; TRBD1 aligns across 9 bases. Sequencing input: CD4+ effector T cells sorted from blood. This receptor was identified in a human donor with RAG deficiency presenting as severe combined immunodeficiency. The CDR3 DNA sequence: TGTGCCAGGTCGGGACAGGGAGGCTATGGCTACACCTTC. Translating gives CARSGQGGYGYTF. Filled out from reference TRBV2 and TRBJ1-2, the complete variable domain reads EPEVTQTPSHQVTQMGQEVILRCVPISNHLYFYWYRQILGQKVEFLVSFYNNEISEKSEIFDDQFSVERPDGSNFTLKIRSTKLEDSAMYFCARSGQGGYGYTFGSGTRLTVV.